These T cell receptor beta chains were read from a single sample in a study of tumor and adjacent non-tumor tissue in lung cancer. TCRdb processed the multiplex PCR reads anew with MiXCR; each CDR3 protein has one entry. The sample consists of around 70,000 distinct CDR3 sequences, 50% to 60% of them appearing once. Sequencing input: lung tumor tissue. The receptor set was obtained from a man aged 50-60 years with non-small cell lung cancer. Each CDR3 is given with its conserved first and last residue.

v_gene: TRBV4-2
j_gene: TRBJ2-3
CDR3aa: CASSKDRRDGTDTQYF

v_gene: TRBV29-1
j_gene: TRBJ1-1
CDR3aa: CSVERAGDEALF

v_gene: TRBV4-1
j_gene: TRBJ2-7
CDR3aa: CASSRNPGTEYEQYF

v_gene: TRBV10-3
j_gene: TRBJ1-1
CDR3aa: CAISSGTANTEAFF

v_gene: TRBV28
j_gene: TRBJ2-5
CDR3aa: CATSIIWIGDSETQYF

v_gene: TRBV29-1
j_gene: TRBJ1-3
CDR3aa: CSVEFWEYSGNTIYF

v_gene: TRBV20-1
j_gene: TRBJ1-1
CDR3aa: CSARATGGLSVTEAFF

v_gene: TRBV6-2/TRBV6-3
j_gene: TRBJ2-7
CDR3aa: CASSYQGLAGNEQYF

v_gene: TRBV10-1
j_gene: TRBJ2-2
CDR3aa: CASSNTGRGTGEQFF

v_gene: TRBV6-1
j_gene: TRBJ1-3
CDR3aa: CASSSSWGVAGNTLYF

v_gene: TRBV4-2
j_gene: TRBJ2-6
CDR3aa: CTSSPYQDRAPVANVLTF

v_gene: TRBV11-3
j_gene: TRBJ2-7
CDR3aa: CASSPDSGTYEQYF

v_gene: TRBV4-1
j_gene: TRBJ1-5
CDR3aa: CASIQAGRDNQPQHF

v_gene: TRBV6-2/TRBV6-3
j_gene: TRBJ2-2
CDR3aa: CACGTRAGELFF

v_gene: TRBV6-5
j_gene: TRBJ2-4
CDR3aa: CASRGQGATKNIQYF

v_gene: TRBV29-1
j_gene: TRBJ2-7
CDR3aa: CRGEAGPYEQYF

v_gene: TRBV6-5
j_gene: TRBJ2-7
CDR3aa: CASSDGGAGWFEQYF

v_gene: TRBV6-5
j_gene: TRBJ2-2
CDR3aa: CASRSIGYMNTGDLFF

v_gene: TRBV7-9
j_gene: TRBJ1-1
CDR3aa: CASSGGIGQAEAFF

v_gene: TRBV9
j_gene: TRBJ2-5
CDR3aa: CASSAGTQESQYF

v_gene: TRBV11-3
j_gene: TRBJ2-1
CDR3aa: CTSSLGSGNEQFF

v_gene: TRBV11-1
j_gene: TRBJ2-1
CDR3aa: CASSLAGQSAIEQFF

v_gene: TRBV10-1
j_gene: TRBJ2-2
CDR3aa: CTSKGALNTGELIF

v_gene: TRBV7-9
j_gene: TRBJ2-1
CDR3aa: CASSKAGLMGYNEQFF

v_gene: TRBV6-5
j_gene: TRBJ2-1
CDR3aa: CVSSPGTSGSNEQFF

v_gene: TRBV4-1
j_gene: TRBJ1-2
CDR3aa: CASSRLGGGYTF

v_gene: TRBV6-2/TRBV6-3
j_gene: TRBJ1-1
CDR3aa: CASNPGLLNTEAFF

v_gene: TRBV10-3
j_gene: TRBJ2-7
CDR3aa: CAISVNRAYEQYF

v_gene: TRBV29-1
j_gene: TRBJ2-1
CDR3aa: CSVAGGGDEQFF

v_gene: TRBV5-5
j_gene: TRBJ2-1
CDR3aa: CAGSDRGQFF

v_gene: TRBV30
j_gene: TRBJ1-6
CDR3aa: CVWSSGAQKGPPLHF

v_gene: TRBV10-1
j_gene: TRBJ2-7
CDR3aa: CAISESDRVYEQYF

v_gene: TRBV11-1
j_gene: TRBJ2-7
CDR3aa: CASSYIRDEQYF

v_gene: TRBV5-6
j_gene: TRBJ2-6
CDR3aa: CASSLLNGPERANVLTF

v_gene: TRBV5-4
j_gene: TRBJ1-2
CDR3aa: CASSSWTGDRYGYTF

v_gene: TRBV6-6
j_gene: TRBJ2-7
CDR3aa: CASSSQQGQEQYF